Listed below are T cell receptor beta chains from one sample, sequenced in a study of early T cells in non-severe SARS-CoV-2 infection. TCRdb passed the 5' RACE reads through MiXCR, listing each CDR3 protein once. The repertoire holds roughly 75,000 distinct CDR3 sequences, 11% seen once, with around 5% in the top ten. Sequencing was done on a sample of whole blood. The receptor set was obtained from an adult who was a healthcare worker with PCR-confirmed SARS-CoV-2 infection or an uninfected control (not recorded which). CDR3s include the opening cysteine and the closing phenylalanine or tryptophan. D genes are given only for firm matches. Where a row states a size, it is once, few, many or the class of an expanded clone; other rows omit it.

length	V	D	J	size	DNA	CDR3
14	TRBV7-2	.	TRBJ1-3	many	TGTGCCAGCAGCTTAGGCCAGTCCGAAAACACCATATATTTT	CASSLGQSENTIYF
13	TRBV7-3	TRBD2	TRBJ2-1	.	TGTGTCAGCAGCCCCGGGGGGGCTAATGAGCAGTTCTTC	CVSSPGGANEQFF
15	TRBV5-1	TRBD1	TRBJ2-1	many	TGCGCCAGCAGCCCTGCGGGACAGGATACCTATGAGCAGTTCTTC	CASSPAGQDTYEQFF
16	TRBV4-3	TRBD1	TRBJ1-4	medium-sized	TGCGCCAGCAGCCATGGGACAGCCGCAACTAATGAAAAACTGTTTTTT	CASSHGTAATNEKLFF
15	TRBV18	.	TRBJ2-3	many	TGTGCCAGCTCACCAGCGGGCCGACCCACAGATACGCAGTATTTT	CASSPAGRPTDTQYF
13	TRBV5-1	.	TRBJ2-7	few	TGCGCCAGCAGCCAGGACAAGGCCTACGAGCAGTACTTC	CASSQDKAYEQYF
14	TRBV12-3/TRBV12-4	TRBD1	TRBJ1-1	many	TGTGCCAGCAGTACCCGGACAGGTAGAGCTGAAGCTTTCTTT	CASSTRTGRAEAFF
12	TRBV7-9	TRBD1	TRBJ1-2	few	TGTGCCAGCAGCTTAGAAGGGACAGTTAAAATCTTC	CASSLEGTVKIF
17	TRBV20-1	TRBD2	TRBJ2-1	.	TGCAGTGCTAGAGACCCCACCCTCGGGGGGGACTACAATGAGCAGTTCTTC	CSARDPTLGGDYNEQFF
14	TRBV11-2	.	TRBJ1-1	.	TGTGCCAGCAGCTTAGCCCTAAGGATCACTGAAGCTTTCTTT	CASSLALRITEAFF
14	TRBV27	.	TRBJ1-4	many	TGTGCCAGCAGTTTAGGCACAACTAATGAAAAACTGTTTTTT	CASSLGTTNEKLFF
15	TRBV15	.	TRBJ2-3	few	TGTGCCACCAGGCCAGTCGGGGGAAGTGGAGATACGCAGTATTTT	CATRPVGGSGDTQYF
17	TRBV11-2	.	TRBJ2-1	many	TGTGCCAGCAGCTCCCGGGACTTGGACCTGGAGTACAATGAGCAGTTCTTC	CASSSRDLDLEYNEQFF
15	TRBV5-4	.	TRBJ2-5	.	TGTGCCAGCAGCTTGCCCCCGACAGTCCAAGAGACCCAGTACTTC	CASSLPPTVQETQYF
14	TRBV20-1	TRBD1	TRBJ1-5	few	TGCAGTGCGACGGGACAGGGAGTCAATCAGCCCCAGCATTTT	CSATGQGVNQPQHF
15	TRBV5-4	.	TRBJ1-1	many	TGTGCCAGCAGCTTGGAGATGCCAATGAACACTGAAGCTTTCTTT	CASSLEMPMNTEAFF
15	TRBV9	.	TRBJ2-7	.	TGTGCCAGCGCCCGGGGGGCGGAACCTTACTACGAGCAGTACTTC	CASARGAEPYYEQYF
15	TRBV7-9	.	TRBJ1-4	.	TGTGCCAGCAGCCAGCAAGGAGGGATTAATGAAAAACTGTTTTTT	CASSQQGGINEKLFF
14	TRBV2	.	TRBJ2-1	many	TGTGCCAGCAGTGCGGGAGCTAATGGGGATGAGCAGTTCTTC	CASSAGANGDEQFF
15	TRBV9	.	TRBJ2-3	many	TGTGCCAGCAGCGTAGGGGGGGCCGGCACAGATACGCAGTATTTT	CASSVGGAGTDTQYF
14	TRBV6-6	.	TRBJ1-3	few	TGTGCCAGCATTATAGGCGGGTCTGGAAACACCATATATTTT	CASIIGGSGNTIYF
15	TRBV11-2	TRBD2	TRBJ2-5	many	TGTGCCAGCAGCTTCGGTGCGGGGGGGCCGGAGACCCAGTACTTC	CASSFGAGGPETQYF
14	TRBV29-1	TRBD1	TRBJ2-3	few	TGCAGCGCCGAGGGACAGGGGAAGGGAGATACGCAGTATTTT	CSAEGQGKGDTQYF
15	TRBV5-6	TRBD1	TRBJ2-5	many	TGTGCCAGCAGCTTGTCAGGACAGGGGGAAGAGACCCAGTACTTC	CASSLSGQGEETQYF
14	TRBV2	.	TRBJ1-2	many	TGTGCCAGCAATCGCTACAGGGAGGACTATGGCTACACCTTC	CASNRYREDYGYTF
12	TRBV13	.	TRBJ1-6	many	TGTGCCAGCAGCTTAGGACGTTCACCCCTCCACTTT	CASSLGRSPLHF
13	TRBV6-5	.	TRBJ1-1	few	TGTGCCAGCAGTATGGACAGTCGTCCTGAAGCTTTCTTT	CASSMDSRPEAFF
15	TRBV12-3/TRBV12-4	.	TRBJ1-5	many	TGTGCCAGCAGTGCCGATGGGGGAGGAGGACAGCCCCAGCATTTT	CASSADGGGGQPQHF
12	TRBV13	.	TRBJ1-2	medium-sized	TGTGCCAGCAGCTTAGTTACAGACGGCTACACCTTC	CASSLVTDGYTF
16	TRBV7-9	TRBD1	TRBJ2-7	few	TGTGCCAGCAGCTTAGACCGGGACAGGGGGCGGCACGAGCAGTACTTC	CASSLDRDRGRHEQYF
13	TRBV5-1	TRBD2	TRBJ2-3	few	TGCGCCAGCAGCTTTACGTCCGGGGGGACGCAGTATTTT	CASSFTSGGTQYF
15	TRBV10-1	.	TRBJ2-1	many	TGCGCCAGCAGTGTAGACAGGTTATCCTACAATGAGCAGTTCTTC	CASSVDRLSYNEQFF
12	TRBV24-1	TRBD1	TRBJ2-1	.	TGTGCCACTGGGACAGGGACCGGGGGGCAGTTCTTC	CATGTGTGGQFF
13	TRBV6-5	.	TRBJ1-1	many	TGTGCCAGCAGTTATGAGAGGGGCACTGAAGCTTTCTTT	CASSYERGTEAFF
17	TRBV7-8	.	TRBJ2-3	few	TGTGCCAGCAGCTTAGTCCCCGGGGGCGCCGGCACAGATACGCAGTATTTT	CASSLVPGGAGTDTQYF
14	TRBV12-3/TRBV12-4	.	TRBJ1-4	few	TGTGCCAGCTTCCCCGGGGGGAATAATGAAAAACTGTTTTTT	CASFPGGNNEKLFF
14	TRBV29-1	.	TRBJ1-3	few	TGCAGCGTTGTACTGGGGGCGCGAGGAAACACCATATATTTT	CSVVLGARGNTIYF
15	TRBV7-9	.	TRBJ1-4	many	TGTGCCAGCAGCTCGATGGACAGAGGTGACGAAAAACTGTTTTTT	CASSSMDRGDEKLFF
12	TRBV6-4	.	TRBJ2-3	.	TGTGCCAGCAGTGACTCGAGGGATACGCAGTATTTT	CASSDSRDTQYF
16	TRBV19	TRBD2	TRBJ2-5	many	TGTGCCAGTAGGGGGACTAGCGGGGGGCGTCATGAGACCCAGTACTTC	CASRGTSGGRHETQYF
15	TRBV9	.	TRBJ2-2	.	TGTGCCAGCAGCAGGCTGGAGGGGGCTACCGGGGAGCTGTTTTTT	CASSRLEGATGELFF
14	TRBV2	.	TRBJ1-5	many	TGTGCCAGCACGCAAGAGAATAGCAATCAGCCCCAGCATTTT	CASTQENSNQPQHF
14	TRBV20-1	.	TRBJ2-3	.	TGCAGTGCTAGAGATCCTTTCGGAACAGATACGCAGTATTTT	CSARDPFGTDTQYF